A single sample is the source of the 27 T cell receptor beta chains below, sequenced in a study of cytomegalovirus exposure and HLA in healthy donors. 13 Jbeta primers and 60 Vbeta primers were used for the PCR. The data were produced by immunoSEQ multiplex PCR, yet TCRdb's version contains in-frame clones alone and is incomplete. Of some 130,000 clones listed, more than 70% were seen once; the top ten hold approximately 0.86%. Sequenced: PBMCs. The origin of the receptors is a woman aged 60-70 years in good health and CMV-seronegative.

The rearrangement uses TRBV19 and TRBJ1-1; 7 positions agree with TRBD1. Germline V CDR1 and CDR2: LNHDA, SQIVND (reference sequence). The V segment lost 4 bases and the J segment 6 bases; nucleotides outside the gene matches: 11. The length of the CDR3 is 15 residues. The CDR3 region has the DNA TGTGCCAGTAGTAAAACAGGGGATGAGCGGCCTGAAGCTTTCTTT. It translates to CASSKTGDERPEAFF.

The chain links TRBV5-4 to TRBJ2-1, with TRBD2 matching over 7 bases. Looked up from germline, CDR1 is SGHNT and CDR2 is YYREEE (reference sequence). The V gene end was trimmed by 4 bases and the J gene end by 4 bases; junction bases not matched to a gene: 11. CDR3 length: 16 residues. CDR3 loop: CASSREARGVYNEQFF. For the CDR3, the DNA is TGTGCCAGCAGCCGGGAGGCACGGGGGGTTTACAATGAGCAGTTCTTC.

V usage is TRBV7-8 and J usage is TRBJ2-1; 10 nucleotides agree with TRBD2. CDR1 and CDR2 from the germline V gene are SGHVS and FQNEAQ. V was pared by 6 bases and J by 3 bases, with 5 bases of the junction left unmatched. CDR3 size: 15 residues. The CDR3 here is CASRPSGSRYNEQFF. CDR3 bases: TGTGCCAGCAGACCTAGCGGGAGTCGCTACAATGAGCAGTTCTTC.

The chain combines TRBV18 with TRBJ2-3, with TRBD2 as a possible D gene (6 bases). Trimming removed 3 bases at V and 1 base at J, with 11 bases between. This CDR3 contains 15 residues. Germline loops: CDR1 KGHSH, CDR2 LQKENI. The CDR3 DNA follows: TGTGCCAGCTCACCCTACGGGGGACGCACAGATACGCAGTATTTT. Protein: CASSPYGGRTDTQYF.

As to this clone: This may be a read error: a much more frequent sequence differs by one nucleotide. V usage is TRBV4-2 and J usage is TRBJ1-5, with TRBD1 matching over 7 bases. V gave up 4 bases and J gave up 2 bases; unmatched junction bases: 2. The CDR3 runs to 14 residues. Germline CDR1 LGHNA, CDR2 YNFKEQ. CDR3 amino acids: CASSRDRGNQPQHF. The CDR3, as DNA: TGTGCCAGCAGCCGAGACAGGGGCAATCAGCCCCAGCATTTT.

The chain recombines TRBV11-2 with TRBJ2-7; the D gene is possibly TRBD1 (6 bases). Germline V gene sequence: CDR1 SGHAT, CDR2 FQNNGV. Trimming shortened V by 8 bases and J by 3 bases, and 20 bases separated the two germline ends. This CDR3 comprises 15 residues. For the CDR3, the DNA is TGTGCCAGCGCCTGGGGGCAGTCTGACCTCTACGAGCAGTACTTC. This gives the protein CASAWGQSDLYEQYF.

The J gene is TRBJ2-2, the V gene TRBV23-1; D is possibly TRBD1 (6 bases). TRBV23-1 is classed as an ORF, of uncertain function. The CDR3 covers 18 residues. V lost 4 bases to trimming and J lost 6 bases, with 24 bases between them. The CDR3 loop is CASSRAISGVHGAGELFF. In DNA form, the CDR3 reads TGCGCCAGCAGTCGTGCGATATCAGGGGTCCACGGCGCCGGGGAGCTGTTTTTT.

The sample holds a few counts of this clone. This sequence joins TRBV6-1 and TRBJ1-2; weak D call: TRBD1 (6 bases). The CDR3 consists of 15 residues. Deletions cut 5 bases from V and 8 bases from J, with 21 bases between. The germline V gene encodes CDR1 MNHNS and CDR2 SASEGT. The CDR3 nucleotides read TGTGCCAGCAGTACCAGGGAAGGCAGGGGCGGGGGCTACACCTTC. Amino acids: CASSTREGRGGGYTF.

The genes are TRBV5-4 and TRBJ2-1; D possibly corresponds to TRBD2 (5 bases). This CDR3 region has 16 residues. Germline CDR1 and CDR2: SGHNT and YYREEE (reference sequence). The ends were cut back, 2 bases at V and 0 bases at J, with 12 bases in the middle. Written as DNA, the CDR3 is TGTGCCAGCAGCTTTTCGAGCGGAAGCTCCTACAATGAGCAGTTCTTC. This encodes CASSFSSGSSYNEQFF.

The rearrangement joins TRBV5-6 to TRBJ2-3; TRBD2 agrees at 16 bases. The CDR3 extends over 17 amino acids. Germline V gene data show CDR1 as SGHDT and CDR2 as YYEEEE. Losses at the gene ends were 4 bases for V and 3 bases for J; bases not matched to a gene: 5. The CDR3 here is CASSAGTSGGATDTQYF. The CDR3 DNA sequence: TGTGCCAGCAGCGCAGGGACTAGCGGGGGGGCGACAGATACGCAGTATTTT.

The chain recombines TRBV6-1 with TRBJ2-1; 13 bases are a match to TRBD2. The germline V gene encodes CDR1 MNHNS and CDR2 SASEGT. Losses at the gene ends were 6 bases for V and 6 bases for J; bases not matched to a gene: 5. The CDR3 loop spans 15 amino acids. CDR3 in DNA: TGTGCCAGCAGGGGACTAGCGGGACTAGGCAATGAGCAGTTCTTC. It translates to CASRGLAGLGNEQFF.

The chain is built from TRBV18 and TRBJ2-2, with D tentatively TRBD1 (6 bases). This CDR3 contains 17 residues. The V end was cut by 2 bases, the J end by 1 base, with 14 bases between. Germline CDR1 is KGHSH and CDR2 is LQKENI. The CDR3 DNA follows: TGTGCCAGCTCACCAAACAGGGTCGGAGTGAACACCGGGGAGCTGTTTTTT. This translates into CASSPNRVGVNTGELFF. The full variable domain, with the rest looked up from reference TRBV18 and TRBJ2-2, is NAGVMQNPRHLVRRRGQEARLRCSPMKGHSHVYWYRQLPEEGLKFMVYLQKENIIDESGMPKERFSAEFPKEGPSILRIQQVVRGDSAAYFCASSPNRVGVNTGELFFGEGSRLTVL.

Regarding this clone: A read error may account for a junction end that differs from germline. The genes are TRBV2 and TRBJ1-5, with 8 bases aligning to TRBD1. CDR1 is SNHLY and CDR2 is FYNNEI in the germline V gene. The CDR3 runs to 16 residues. This chain's CDR3 is CAGSEGFRGQDQPQHF. The CDR3 region has the DNA TGTGCCGGCAGTGAAGGATTCAGGGGGCAAGATCAGCCCCAGCATTTT.

The V gene is TRBV5-1, the J gene TRBJ1-5; D remains ambiguous. The germline V gene has CDR1 SGHRS and CDR2 YFSETQ. The length of the CDR3 is 14 residues. The ends were cut back, 1 base at V and 2 bases at J, with 7 bases in the middle. CDR3 sequence (DNA): TGCGCCAGCAGCTTGATTCCGGGCAATCAGCCCCAGCATTTT. The encoded protein is CASSLIPGNQPQHF.

The chain joins TRBV5-6 to TRBJ2-2; tentatively, D is TRBD1 (6 bases). CDR3 length equals 14 residues. CDR1 is SGHDT and CDR2 is YYEEEE in the germline V gene. V was pared by 4 bases and J by 6 bases, with 13 bases between. This CDR3 is CASSNAGAPGELFF. The DNA for the CDR3 is TGTGCCAGCAGCAATGCAGGGGCTCCCGGGGAGCTGTTTTTT. Full variable domain (remainder filled in from reference TRBV5-6 and TRBJ2-2): DAGVTQSPTHLIKTRGQQVTLRCSPKSGHDTVSWYQQALGQGPQFIFQYYEEEERQRGNFPDRFSGHQFPNYSSELNVNALLLGDSALYLCASSNAGAPGELFFGEGSRLTVL.

The chain links TRBV7-8 to TRBJ2-5; D not certain. The CDR3 covers 12 residues. Trimming took off 5 bases at V and 5 bases at J, with 9 bases between the two ends. CDR1 is SGHVS, CDR2 FQNEAQ, per germline. CDR3 nucleotide sequence: TGTGCCAGCAGCCTCCACACGGAGACCCAGTACTTC. This codes for CASSLHTETQYF.

The V and J genes are TRBV19 and TRBJ1-1, with TRBD1 identical over 7 bases. The CDR3 consists of 12 residues. Germline V lookup: CDR1 LNHDA, CDR2 SQIVND (reference sequence). The V and J ends lost 4 bases and 9 bases, in that order; junction bases with no gene match: 5. CDR3 region: CASSTGDRQAFF. The CDR3 DNA is TGTGCCAGTAGTACCGGGGACAGACAAGCTTTCTTT.

The V gene is TRBV5-1, the J gene TRBJ2-3; 8 bases map to TRBD2. J lost 4 bases, V lost 2 bases, and 12 bases had no gene match. The V gene's germline CDR1 is SGHRS and CDR2 YFSETQ. The CDR3 consists of 17 residues. In nucleotides, the CDR3 is TGCGCCAGCAGCTTACTTGGACTAGCTCCACTGGCAGATACGCAGTATTTT. Its translation is CASSLLGLAPLADTQYF.

This chain connects TRBV5-1 to TRBJ2-7; a possible D gene is TRBD2 (6 bases). V lost 3 bases to trimming and J lost 4 bases, with 8 bases between them. The length of the CDR3 is 12 residues. Germline CDR1 and CDR2: SGHRS and YFSETQ. The CDR3 here is CASSSTRYEQYF. The CDR3 nucleotides read TGCGCCAGCAGCTCGACTAGATACGAGCAGTACTTC.

The rearrangement links TRBV6-5 to TRBJ2-6, with 7 bases identical to TRBD2. Germline CDR1 reads MNHEY; CDR2 reads SVGAGI. J gave up 1 base and V 10 bases, and 7 bases lay outside the gene matches. The CDR3 spans 15 residues. CDR3: CATTLGGSGANVLTF. The CDR3 DNA is TGTGCCACCACCCTCGGGGGGTCTGGGGCCAACGTCCTGACTTTC.

V gene TRBV30 combines with J gene TRBJ2-5; D is possibly TRBD1 (6 bases). The CDR3 is 11 amino acids. Germline CDR1 GTSNPN, CDR2 SVGIG (reference sequence). V dropped 5 bases and J dropped 2 bases, with 6 bases sitting between them. CDR3 nucleotides: TGTGCCTGGGGACAGCAAGAGACCCAGTACTTC. Translation gives CAWGQQETQYF.

The chain employs TRBV5-1 and TRBJ2-3; 12 bases match TRBD1. V was pared by 3 bases and J by 7 bases, with 15 bases of the junction left unmatched. The germline CDR1 and CDR2 sequences are SGHRS and YFSETQ. The CDR3 is 18 residues long. CDR3 bases: TGCGCCAGCAGCTCTGAAAACTGGGGGACAGGGGGCTTAAATACGCAGTATTTT. Translated: CASSSENWGTGGLNTQYF.

The CDR3 spells CASSLYRGDYNEQFF. In nucleotides, the CDR3 is TGTGCCAGCAGCTTATACAGGGGGGATTACAATGAGCAGTTCTTC. The chain joins TRBV7-2 to TRBJ2-1; 8 bases align to TRBD1. This CDR3 region has 15 residues. After removal of 2 bases from V and 4 bases from J, the junction contained 4 bases not matched to a gene. In germline, CDR1 is SGHTA, CDR2 FQGNSA.

The chain carries TRBV27 and TRBJ1-4; D is ambiguous. Trimming shortened V by 6 bases and J by 8 bases, and 16 bases separated the two germline ends. Germline CDR1 is MNHEY and CDR2 is SMNVEV (reference sequence). The length of the CDR3 is 14 residues. CDR3 DNA: TGTGCCAGCAGGTCCCTGCTACGAGGGGAAAAACTGTTTTTT. It translates to CASRSLLRGEKLFF.

The chain employs TRBV5-1 and TRBJ2-3; D gene ambiguous. Deletions cut 2 bases from V and 4 bases from J, with 5 bases between. This CDR3 is built from 12 residues. Germline CDR1 and CDR2: SGHRS and YFSETQ. The CDR3 reads CASSFRSDTQYF. The CDR3 nucleotides read TGCGCCAGCAGCTTTAGATCAGATACGCAGTATTTT.

For this clone: Other DNA variants within this sample encode the same CDR3. This chain uses TRBV7-2 with TRBJ2-5; D may be TRBD2 (5 bases). Per the germline V gene, CDR1 is SGHTA and CDR2 is FQGNSA. The CDR3 consists of 12 residues. Trimming removed 3 bases from V and 4 bases from J, with 6 bases in between. The CDR3 nucleotides are TGTGCCAGCAGCTTTGGGAGAGAGACCCAGTACTTC. Its protein product is CASSFGRETQYF.

The chain links TRBV28 to TRBJ2-7; 11 bases are shared with TRBD1. The ends lost 8 bases at V and 12 bases at J; junction bases unmatched: 12. The germline V gene encodes CDR1 MDHEN and CDR2 SYDVKM. This CDR3 has 13 residues. Here the CDR3 DNA reads TGTGCCAGCCCCCGGGGGACAGGGGGATTTTGGTACTTC. Translation: CASPRGTGGFWYF.